The next 8 T cell receptor beta chains were all read from a single sample in a study of blood T cell repertoires in COVID-19 (dated by TCRdb to about 2020). Library creation used the immunoSEQ multiplex PCR assay. Not all clones reach the TCRdb copy of this immuneACCESS table, which keeps in-frame sequences only. Checked studies attribute under half of the gap to unresolved V genes and leave the rest unexplained. This sample has tens of thousands of clones in its table, and more than 75% of those were observed once. The top ten constitute 20% to 30% of the sample. Material for sequencing was peripheral blood. The receptors derive from a human donor with active COVID-19. The donor label of this sample is uncertain.

The chain employs TRBV9 and TRBJ2-5; TRBD2 matches 7 bases. Germline loops: CDR1 SGDLS, CDR2 YYNGEE. There are 15 residues in the CDR3. The ends lost 1 base at V and 2 bases at J; junction bases unmatched: 5. The CDR3 DNA is TGTGCCAGCAGCGTACTAGCGGAGATACAAGAGACCCAGTACTTC. Translating gives CASSVLAEIQETQYF.

CDR3 in amino acids: CASGTFDEQYF. In nucleotides, the CDR3 is TGTGCCAGCGGGACTTTCGACGAGCAGTACTTC. The chain carries TRBV7-9 and TRBJ2-7; a possible D gene is TRBD2 (6 bases). Germline CDR1 is SEHNR and CDR2 is FQNEAQ (reference sequence). The CDR3 covers 11 residues. V lost 8 bases and J 5 bases, leaving 10 bases between the germline ends.

The chain joins TRBV19 to TRBJ2-7; D call uncertain. Between the trimmed V and J ends, which lost 2 bases and 6 bases, there was a span of 17 bases. This CDR3 is 15 amino acids long. Per germline, CDR1 LNHDA and CDR2 SQIVND (reference sequence). CDR3 bases: TGTGCCAGTAGTATATCTATTCGGCAGGCCAGCGAGCAGTACTTC. Translated: CASSISIRQASEQYF.

V gene TRBV30 combines with J gene TRBJ1-6; TRBD1 is a possible D gene (5 bases). CDR1 and CDR2 (germline): GTSNPN, SVGIG (reference sequence). This CDR3 region has 13 residues. The CDR3 is CAHSDTDSAPLHF. In nucleotides, the CDR3 is TGTGCTCACTCGGACACAGATTCGGCCCCCCTCCACTTT.

The chain employs TRBV19 and TRBJ1-1; unclear D gene. The CDR3 has 14 amino acids. Germline CDR1 and CDR2: LNHDA and SQIVND (reference sequence). Trimming shortened V by 2 bases and J by 5 bases, and 12 bases separated the two germline ends. The DNA for the CDR3 is TGTGCCAGTAGTATACCCCAAAAGCGGACTGAAGCTTTCTTT. Translated, it gives CASSIPQKRTEAFF. Variable domain in full (rest from reference TRBV19 and TRBJ1-1): DGGITQSPKYLFRKEGQNVTLSCEQNLNHDAMYWYRQDPGQGLRLIYYSQIVNDFQKGDIAEGYSVSREKKESFPLTVTSAQKNPTAFYLCASSIPQKRTEAFFGQGTRLTVV.

This clone showed up just a few times. Distinct nucleotide sequences in the sample also encode this CDR3. The V call is TRBV5-4, the J call TRBJ1-6, with 8 positions matching TRBD1. Germline V lookup: CDR1 SGHNT, CDR2 YYREEE (reference sequence). CDR3 length: 15 residues. V lost 0 bases and J lost 13; bases outside the gene matches: 9. The chain's CDR3 is CASSLDRTGPSPLHF. The CDR3 nucleotides read TGTGCCAGCAGCTTGGACAGGACAGGGCCCTCTCCCCTCCACTTT.

V usage is TRBV7-2 and J usage is TRBJ2-7, with D unresolved. CDR1 and CDR2 (germline): SGHTA, FQGNSA. The CDR3 sequence is 15 residues long. The V end lost 2 bases, the J end lost 1 base, and 12 bases lay between the germline ends. CDR3 in amino acids: CASSLSPSASYEQYF. Written as DNA, the CDR3 is TGTGCCAGCAGCTTATCGCCCAGCGCTTCCTACGAGCAGTACTTC.

The chain uses TRBV6-6 and TRBJ2-2; perhaps TRBD1 as D (6 bases). Trimming left V 5 bases short and J 1 base short, with 26 bases between. This CDR3 is 20 amino acids long. The germline CDR1 and CDR2 sequences are MNHNY and SVGAGI (reference sequence). The CDR3 region has the DNA TGTGCCAGCAGTCGCAGGGCCGTCGGCAGGGGTTCGAGGAACACCGGGGAGCTGTTTTTT. Translation gives CASSRRAVGRGSRNTGELFF.